This paragraph covers one TCR beta chain sequence. Antigen: not known. This sample stems from a study of OX40 agonist ivuxolimab in advanced cancers. About the research overall: The diagnoses of dose-escalation patients were hepatocellular carcinoma, melanoma, renal cell or head and neck cancer.

The study, taken as a whole, reports: It was also the case that some nonresponders had low normalized T-cell clonal expansion. Among expanded peripheral T cells, antigen specificity went undetermined.

This CDR3 is 19 amino acids long. V shed 1 base and J 0 bases; nucleotides not matched to a gene: 13. Germline CDR1 GTSNPN, CDR2 SVGIG (reference sequence). Method: immunoSEQ multiplex PCR; TCRdb's copy keeps in-frame clones and lacks some. The table shows 55,000 or so clones, with approximately 90% occurring only once. Patients were excluded for autoimmune disease history or systemic immunosuppression. This sequence originates from an adult with an advanced solid tumor such as melanoma, head and neck, liver or kidney cancer. Source: CD4+ or CD8+ T cells sorted from blood, taken in a trial of the OX40 agonist ivuxolimab. The chain is built from TRBV30 and TRBJ1-1; 11 nucleotides align to TRBD1. The CDR3 sequence: CAWSADRGLGKGMNTEAFF. In DNA form, the CDR3 reads TGTGCCTGGAGTGCGGACAGGGGGCTGGGGAAAGGCATGAACACTGAAGCTTTCTTT. The complete variable domain, with remaining parts taken from reference TRBV30 and TRBJ1-1, reads SQTIHQWPATLVQPVGSPLSLECTVEGTSNPNLYWYRQAAGRGLQLLFYSVGIGQISSEVPQNLSASRPQDRQFILSSKKLLLSDSGFYLCAWSADRGLGKGMNTEAFFGQGTRLTVV.